The 11 T cell receptor beta chains below come from one sample, sequenced in a study of T cell changes during pregnancy in multiple sclerosis. Generated by immunoSEQ multiplex PCR, the TCRdb table keeps only in-frame clones and is missing some. The table records tens of thousands of clones, 90% of them present only once. This specimen was CD4+ T cells from peripheral blood mononuclear cells, taken in the second trimester of pregnancy. All receptors derive from a female donor with multiple sclerosis, enrolled in a pregnancy study.

CDR3 coding DNA: TGCGCCAGCAGCCAAGATCCACAGACTAATTCACCCCTCCACTTT. Translated: CASSQDPQTNSPLHF. The chain employs TRBV4-3 and TRBJ1-6; D not certain. CDR1 and CDR2 from the germline V gene are LGHNA and YSLEER. There are 15 residues in the CDR3. The germline V and J ends were trimmed by 0 bases and 6 bases, with 9 bases remaining between them.

The chain joins TRBV6-5 to TRBJ1-6; D is unresolved. CDR3 length: 12 amino acids. Trimming cost V 6 bases and J 4 bases, with 4 bases left between them. CDR1 MNHEY and CDR2 SVGAGI come from the germline V gene. The CDR3 loop reads CASRQYNSPLHF. The CDR3 DNA follows: TGTGCCAGCAGACAGTATAATTCACCCCTCCACTTT.

V usage is TRBV12-5 and J usage is TRBJ1-5, with unresolved D. The CDR3 is 13 amino acids. Trimming took off 1 base at V and 4 bases at J, with 5 bases between the two ends. The germline V gene encodes CDR1 LGHNT and CDR2 FRNRAP. The CDR3 sequence is CASGLAGNQPQHF. The CDR3, as DNA: TGTGCTAGTGGTTTGGCGGGGAATCAGCCCCAGCATTTT.

This chain uses TRBV7-4 with TRBJ1-2; no clear D. Trimming took 5 bases from V and 4 from J, leaving 20 bases between them. This CDR3 comprises 16 residues. The V gene's germline CDR1 is SGHVT and CDR2 SQSDAQ. CDR3 DNA: TGTGCCAGCAGCAAAATAGCAGCTCGAAAGACCTATGGCTACACCTTC. Amino acids: CASSKIAARKTYGYTF.

This clone was recorded only once. The chain links TRBV2 to TRBJ1-5, with D possibly being TRBD1 (6 bases). There are 14 residues in the CDR3. Germline V gene data show CDR1 as SNHLY and CDR2 as FYNNEI. V gave up 6 bases and J gave up 2 bases, with 11 bases separating them. In DNA, the CDR3 is TGTGCCAGCAGGGGGGCAGTAGGCAATCAGCCCCAGCATTTT. This translates into CASRGAVGNQPQHF.

The table lists this clone with a count of one. The chain combines TRBV6-5 with TRBJ1-5, with D uncertain. CDR3 length: 14 amino acids. V was pared by 4 bases and J by 5 bases, with 12 bases between. CDR1 and CDR2 (germline): MNHEY, SVGAGI. CDR3 nucleotide sequence: TGTGCCAGCAGTTTGGGCCACGACGATCAGCCCCAGCATTTT. Protein sequence: CASSLGHDDQPQHF.

The gene calls are TRBV5-6 and TRBJ2-5; D is perhaps TRBD2 (6 bases). CDR3 length: 14 amino acids. The germline CDR1 and CDR2 sequences are SGHDT and YYEEEE. With 4 bases removed from V and 5 bases from J, the gap between germline ends came to 15 bases. CDR3 DNA sequence: TGTGCCAGCAGCCGGGACTTCGGTACGGAGACCCAGTACTTC. Its translation: CASSRDFGTETQYF.

The V gene is TRBV19, the J gene TRBJ1-1; D is unresolved. There are 13 residues in the CDR3. Looked up from germline, CDR1 is LNHDA and CDR2 is SQIVND (reference sequence). V was shortened by 2 bases and J by 4 bases, with 8 bases between the two germline ends. The chain's CDR3 is CASSIRVRTEAFF. The CDR3 DNA reads as TGTGCCAGTAGTATACGGGTTCGCACTGAAGCTTTCTTT.

This chain links TRBV18 with TRBJ2-3; TRBD1 might be the D (6 bases). Trimming removed 4 bases at V and 0 bases at J, with 11 bases between. The CDR3 extends over 15 amino acids. Germline V CDR1 and CDR2: KGHSH, LQKENI. DNA for the CDR3: TGTGCCAGCTCACTTCAGGGGCCCAGCACAGATACGCAGTATTTT. This gives the protein CASSLQGPSTDTQYF.

The chain links TRBV7-7 to TRBJ2-5, with 12 bases fitting TRBD2. Trimming removed 8 bases from V and 5 bases from J; junction bases left unmatched: 9. The germline V gene has CDR1 SSHAT and CDR2 FNYEAQ (reference sequence). This CDR3 comprises 15 residues. DNA of the CDR3: TGTGCCAGCCGCCCACTAGCGGGAGGTGTGGAGACCCAGTACTTC. Translating gives CASRPLAGGVETQYF.

The rearrangement links TRBV18 to TRBJ1-2; possible D gene TRBD1, 5 bases. The V and J ends lost 0 bases and 8 bases respectively, with 16 bases between them. This CDR3 is 15 amino acids long. The germline CDR1 and CDR2 sequences are KGHSH and LQKENI. The DNA for the CDR3 is TGTGCCAGCTCACCACCGGCGGGACCTTTAATAGGCTACACCTTC. Amino acid sequence: CASSPPAGPLIGYTF.